This passage covers 31 T cell receptor beta chains from one sample sequenced in a study of cytomegalovirus exposure and HLA in healthy donors. Data came from immunoSEQ multiplex PCR; TCRdb stores just in-frame clones and leaves some out. Among approximately 200,000 clones listed, about 81% were seen once. Material: PBMCs. The source of these receptors is a woman aged 25 to 39 in good health and CMV-seronegative.

This clone was seen many times. This chain uses TRBV7-2 with TRBJ2-3; 8 bases match TRBD2. The length of the CDR3 is 14 residues. The trim removed 5 bases at V and 4 bases at J, leaving 5 bases unmatched. CDR1 SGHTA and CDR2 FQGNSA come from the germline V gene. DNA of the CDR3: TGTGCCAGCAGCCCCGGGAGGGCTCCAGATACGCAGTATTTT. Translation: CASSPGRAPDTQYF.

The chain couples TRBV7-8 to TRBJ1-1; D gene uncertain. The germline gives CDR1 SGHVS, CDR2 FQNEAQ. The CDR3 consists of 14 residues. The ends were cut back, 3 bases at V and 1 base at J, with 9 bases in the middle. The CDR3 protein is CASSFWPENTEAFF. The CDR3 DNA is TGTGCCAGCAGCTTCTGGCCTGAGAACACTGAAGCTTTCTTT.

This clone was seen only a few times. The chain joins TRBV2 to TRBJ1-1; the match to TRBD1 covers 10 bases. This CDR3 spans 14 amino acids. Germline trimming cut 1 base from V and 6 bases from J; bases unmatched to any gene: 2. Germline CDR1 reads SNHLY; CDR2 reads FYNNEI. The CDR3 DNA follows: TGTGCCAGCAGTGAAGGGGGGACAGGGGCTGAAGCTTTCTTT. This encodes CASSEGGTGAEAFF.

This clone has more than one count but fewer than ten. The chain carries TRBV6-7 and TRBJ1-2; weak D call: TRBD1 (5 bases). TRBV6-7 is identified as an open reading frame with a role that is uncertain. CDR3 length: 14 residues. V lost 9 bases, J lost 7 bases, and 21 bases lay in between. CDR3 loop: CASSNGGGALGYTF. The CDR3 DNA reads TGTGCCAGTTCCAATGGGGGGGGAGCACTTGGCTACACCTTC.

This sequence joins TRBV7-8 and TRBJ1-4; maybe TRBD1 (5 bases). V was clipped by 1 base and J by 1 base, with 10 bases between them. Germline V gene sequence: CDR1 SGHVS, CDR2 FQNEAQ. This CDR3 region has 16 residues. The CDR3 spells CASSLEGAVTNEKLFF. The CDR3 DNA reads as TGTGCCAGCAGCTTAGAAGGGGCCGTAACTAATGAAAAACTGTTTTTT.

This clone was recorded a few times. The V and J genes are TRBV27 and TRBJ1-5, with TRBD1 as a possible D gene (6 bases). V gave up 6 bases and J gave up 0 bases, with 15 bases separating them. The CDR3 runs to 16 residues. The germline CDR1 and CDR2 sequences are MNHEY and SMNVEV (reference sequence). CDR3 region: CASRLNRDLSNQPQHF. The CDR3 DNA is TGTGCCAGCAGGTTGAACAGGGACCTTAGCAATCAGCCCCAGCATTTT.

This chain joins TRBV6-1 and TRBJ1-1, with TRBD1 as a possible D gene (6 bases). The V and J ends lost 6 bases and 4 bases respectively, with 12 bases between them. Per the germline V gene, CDR1 is MNHNS and CDR2 is SASEGT. There are 13 residues in the CDR3. As DNA, the CDR3 is TGTGCCAGCAGAGGACAGCGGGGCACTGAAGCTTTCTTT. Encoded protein: CASRGQRGTEAFF.

V gene TRBV5-4 combines with J gene TRBJ2-7; TRBD2 might be the D (6 bases). The CDR3 extends over 15 amino acids. The germline V gene encodes CDR1 SGHNT and CDR2 YYREEE (reference sequence). Trimming took off 4 bases at V and 2 bases at J, with 16 bases between the two ends. CDR3 bases: TGTGCCAGCAGCCCCAGTGGGACTGAGGCCTACGAGCAGTACTTC. It yields the protein CASSPSGTEAYEQYF.

The sample holds a few counts of this clone. This chain uses TRBV15 with TRBJ1-1; D not resolved. CDR1 and CDR2 (germline): LNHNV, YYDKDF (reference sequence). This CDR3 has 13 residues. Trimming removed 4 bases at V and 5 bases at J, with 11 bases between. CDR3 DNA sequence: TGTGCCACCAGCACTTACCTGAGGACTGAAGCTTTCTTT. This encodes CATSTYLRTEAFF.

This chain uses TRBV25-1 with TRBJ1-1, with D possibly being TRBD1 (5 bases). Trimming removed 3 bases from V and 6 bases from J, with 17 bases in between. Germline assignment: CDR1 MGHDK and CDR2 SYGVNS. This CDR3 contains 15 residues. In nucleotides, the CDR3 is TGTGCCAGCAGTGAGATAACAGGCGGTTGGGCTGAAGCTTTCTTT. It yields the protein CASSEITGGWAEAFF.

This clone was counted at least ten times. The chain combines TRBV27 with TRBJ2-2; the D gene is possibly TRBD1 (5 bases). CDR1 MNHEY and CDR2 SMNVEV come from the germline V gene (reference sequence). The CDR3 extends over 12 amino acids. V lost 8 bases and J lost 7, with 11 bases in between. The CDR3 loop is CASGRVGGELFF. Written as DNA, the CDR3 is TGTGCCAGCGGCAGGGTTGGCGGGGAGCTGTTTTTT.

CDR3 sequence: CASSWNRGNGELFF. The CDR3 DNA follows: TGCGCCAGCAGCTGGAACAGGGGGAACGGGGAGCTGTTTTTT. J is TRBJ2-2 and V is TRBV5-1; 8 positions agree with TRBD1. The CDR3 has 14 amino acids. Germline-derived CDR1 and CDR2 are SGHRS and YFSETQ. V lost 3 bases to trimming and J lost 7 bases; unmatched junction nucleotides: 5.

This clone has a handful of counts. The CDR3 DNA reads TGCGCCAGCAGCTCGGGACAGGCGGCTTATGGCTACACCTTC. Translated: CASSSGQAAYGYTF. The V gene is TRBV5-1, the J gene TRBJ1-2; 8 bases map to TRBD1. CDR3 length: 14 residues. Trimming at V came to 3 bases and at J to 5 bases, leaving 6 bases not matched to a gene. In germline, CDR1 is SGHRS, CDR2 YFSETQ.

The chain couples TRBV14 to TRBJ1-2; D is undetermined. The CDR3 consists of 15 residues. Per the germline V gene, CDR1 is SGHDN and CDR2 is FVKESK. V was shortened by 1 base and J by 4 bases, with 13 bases between the two germline ends. CDR3 nucleotides: TGTGCCAGCAGCCAAGTAGGTGGGCTCATCTATGGCTACACCTTC. This codes for CASSQVGGLIYGYTF.

This clone has just one count. V usage is TRBV6-5 and J usage is TRBJ2-1; a possible D gene is TRBD1 (5 bases). The germline V and J ends were trimmed by 6 bases and 0 bases, with 9 bases remaining between them. Germline CDR1 MNHEY, CDR2 SVGAGI. This CDR3 is 14 amino acids long. The CDR3 loop reads CASRQVSSYNEQFF. In nucleotides, the CDR3 is TGTGCCAGCAGACAGGTTAGCTCCTACAATGAGCAGTTCTTC.

The chain joins TRBV6-5 to TRBJ1-5; TRBD1 agrees at 7 bases. Per germline, CDR1 MNHEY and CDR2 SVGAGI. There are 14 residues in the CDR3. J lost 3 bases, V lost 5 bases, and 4 bases had no gene match. The CDR3 DNA reads TGTGCCAGCAGTCCGACAGGGTTCAATCAGCCCCAGCATTTT. Its protein is CASSPTGFNQPQHF.

This clone came up once. The chain employs TRBV6-1 and TRBJ1-2; tentatively, D is TRBD1 (6 bases). The V gene's germline CDR1 is MNHNS and CDR2 SASEGT. The CDR3 totals 13 residues. The V and J ends lost 1 base and 6 bases respectively, with 9 bases between them. The CDR3 coding sequence is TGTGCCAGCAGTGAAGACAGGGTCAATGGCTACACCTTC. Translation gives CASSEDRVNGYTF.

The chain combines TRBV27 with TRBJ1-2; D not resolved. V lost 3 bases to trimming and J lost 4 bases, with 15 bases between them. This CDR3 contains 15 residues. Germline lookup yields CDR1 MNHEY and CDR2 SMNVEV (reference sequence). CDR3 in amino acids: CASSLEGSSFYGYTF. CDR3 in DNA: TGTGCCAGCAGTTTGGAGGGCAGTTCGTTCTATGGCTACACCTTC.

The V gene is TRBV6-1, the J gene TRBJ1-5; D not certain. V lost 7 bases to trimming and J lost 3 bases, with 10 bases between them. CDR1 and CDR2 from the germline V gene are MNHNS and SASEGT. The CDR3 loop spans 13 amino acids. The DNA of the CDR3 is TGTGCCAGCATTCAGGTCGACAATCAGCCCCAGCATTTT. Translated: CASIQVDNQPQHF.

This clone was seen only once. V and J are TRBV4-1 and TRBJ1-1; D might be TRBD1 (6 bases). CDR1 MGHRA and CDR2 YSYEKL come from the germline V gene. The V and J ends lost 2 bases and 4 bases respectively, with 8 bases between them. The CDR3 is 13 residues long. The CDR3 coding sequence is TGCGCCAGCAGCCAAAGGGGGGGCACTGAAGCTTTCTTT. Translated: CASSQRGGTEAFF.

This sequence joins TRBV30 and TRBJ1-2; maybe TRBD1 (6 bases). The germline gives CDR1 GTSNPN, CDR2 SVGIG (reference sequence). V lost 2 bases, J lost 5 bases, and 9 bases lay in between. There are 12 residues in the CDR3. In DNA form, the CDR3 reads TGTGCCTGGAGTCCCGGACAGTATGGCTACACCTTC. Its protein is CAWSPGQYGYTF.

This chain connects TRBV7-9 to TRBJ1-2; possibly TRBD1 for D (6 bases). CDR1 SEHNR and CDR2 FQNEAQ come from the germline V gene (reference sequence). Trimming pared 5 bases from V and 6 bases from J, leaving 19 bases between. The CDR3 spans 15 residues. In DNA form, the CDR3 reads TGTGCCAGCAGCATCCCGGGACACCTATCAGATGGCTACACCTTC. Translated, it gives CASSIPGHLSDGYTF.

The V call is TRBV4-1, the J call TRBJ2-2, with 8 nucleotides matching TRBD1. CDR1 is MGHRA and CDR2 is YSYEKL in the germline V gene. The CDR3 runs to 16 residues. V lost 4 bases to trimming and J lost 2 bases; unmatched junction nucleotides: 6. CDR3 nucleotide sequence: TGCGCCAGCAGCCCAGGACAGGGAACAAACACCGGGGAGCTGTTTTTT. It specifies CASSPGQGTNTGELFF.

This clone was seen only a few times. The gene calls are TRBV2 and TRBJ1-2; 10 bases map to TRBD1. The CDR3 runs 13 residues. Per the germline V gene, CDR1 is SNHLY and CDR2 is FYNNEI. Trimming at V came to 6 bases and at J to 2 bases, leaving 0 bases not matched to a gene. In DNA, the CDR3 is TGTGCCAGCAGGGACAGGGGGAACTATGGCTACACCTTC. Translated: CASRDRGNYGYTF.

J is TRBJ2-1 and V is TRBV5-1; 7 bases map to TRBD2. Germline V CDR1 and CDR2: SGHRS, YFSETQ. J was trimmed by 5 bases and V by 2 bases; bases with no gene match: 7. This CDR3 region has 15 residues. As DNA, the CDR3 is TGCGCCAGCAGCTTTCGGGCTAGCGGAGACAATGAGCAGTTCTTC. It specifies CASSFRASGDNEQFF. Variable domain in full (rest from reference TRBV5-1 and TRBJ2-1): KAGVTQTPRYLIKTRGQQVTLSCSPISGHRSVSWYQQTPGQGLQFLFEYFSETQRNKGNFPGRFSGRQFSNSRSEMNVSTLELGDSALYLCASSFRASGDNEQFFGPGTRLTVL.

V is TRBV19 and J is TRBJ1-1; no clear D gene. CDR1 is LNHDA and CDR2 is SQIVND in the germline V gene (reference sequence). CDR3 size: 11 residues. V lost 10 bases, J lost 5 bases, and 11 bases lay in between. In DNA form, the CDR3 reads TGTGCCACGAGTAGGAGGACTGAAGCTTTCTTT. Protein sequence: CATSRRTEAFF.

The rearrangement links TRBV5-1 to TRBJ2-7; TRBD2 matches 8 bases. J lost 3 bases, V lost 2 bases, and 7 bases had no gene match. The CDR3 runs to 15 residues. Germline values: CDR1 SGHRS, CDR2 YFSETQ. CDR3 residues: CASSFNGGEVYEQYF. The DNA of the CDR3 is TGCGCCAGCAGCTTCAACGGGGGGGAGGTCTACGAGCAGTACTTC.

The chain carries TRBV7-3 and TRBJ1-2; 9 nucleotides match TRBD1. Germline values: CDR1 SGHTA, CDR2 FQGTGA. V trimming: 3 bases; J trimming: 6 bases; junction bases outside the gene matches: 5. The CDR3 has 14 residues. CDR3 protein: CASSFGTGSHGYTF. DNA for the CDR3: TGTGCCAGCAGCTTTGGGACAGGGAGCCATGGCTACACCTTC.

This chain joins TRBV27 and TRBJ2-3, with 12 bases fitting TRBD2. Germline loops: CDR1 MNHEY, CDR2 SMNVEV (reference sequence). Unmatched junction bases numbered 8, after V lost 0 bases and J lost 1 base. The CDR3 has 19 amino acids. The CDR3 DNA reads TGTGCCAGCAGTTTATCGAGTCTAGCGGGGGGGCTCGGCACAGATACGCAGTATTTT. Translating it yields CASSLSSLAGGLGTDTQYF.

V and J are TRBV11-2 and TRBJ2-5, with TRBD2 matching 7 bases. J lost 10 bases, V lost 2 bases, and 10 bases had no gene match. The length of the CDR3 is 14 residues. Germline V gene lookup returns CDR1 SGHAT and CDR2 FQNNGV. The CDR3 sequence is CASSLSGDTSDQYF. The DNA for the CDR3 is TGTGCCAGCAGCTTAAGCGGGGATACGTCGGACCAGTACTTC.

The genes are TRBV27 and TRBJ2-5; 11 bases are a match to TRBD2. CDR3 length equals 18 residues. Unmatched junction bases numbered 13, after V lost 2 bases and J lost 5 bases. Per the germline V gene, CDR1 is MNHEY and CDR2 is SMNVEV (reference sequence). For the CDR3, the DNA is TGTGCCAGCAGTTTAATAGCGGGGGGGCCAAAGACGGTGGAGACCCAGTACTTC. It codes for CASSLIAGGPKTVETQYF.